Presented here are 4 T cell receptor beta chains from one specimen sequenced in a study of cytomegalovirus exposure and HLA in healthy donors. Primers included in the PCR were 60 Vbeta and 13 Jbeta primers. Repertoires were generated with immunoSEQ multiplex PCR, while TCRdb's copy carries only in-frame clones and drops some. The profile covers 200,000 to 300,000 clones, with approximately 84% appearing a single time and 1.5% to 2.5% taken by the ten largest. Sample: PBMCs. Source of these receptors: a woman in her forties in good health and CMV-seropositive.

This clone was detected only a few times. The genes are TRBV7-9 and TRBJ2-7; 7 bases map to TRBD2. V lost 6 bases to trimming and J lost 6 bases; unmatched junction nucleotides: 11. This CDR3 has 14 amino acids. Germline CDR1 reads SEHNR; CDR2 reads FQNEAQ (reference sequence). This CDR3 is CASRGQEERGEQYF. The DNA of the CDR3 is TGTGCCAGCAGGGGGCAGGAGGAGCGGGGCGAGCAGTACTTC.

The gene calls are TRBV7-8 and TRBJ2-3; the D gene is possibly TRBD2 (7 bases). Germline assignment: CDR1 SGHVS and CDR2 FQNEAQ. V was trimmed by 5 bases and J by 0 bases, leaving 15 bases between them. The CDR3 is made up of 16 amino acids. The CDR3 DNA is TGTGCCAGCAGCCGGGGGGAGGGGGGGAGCACAGATACGCAGTATTTT. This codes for CASSRGEGGSTDTQYF. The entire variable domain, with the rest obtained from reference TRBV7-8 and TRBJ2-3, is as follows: GAGVSQSPRYKVAKRGQDVALRCDPISGHVSLFWYQQALGQGPEFLTYFQNEAQLDKSGLPSDRFFAERPEGSVSTLKIQRTQQEDSAVYLCASSRGEGGSTDTQYFGPGTRLTVL.

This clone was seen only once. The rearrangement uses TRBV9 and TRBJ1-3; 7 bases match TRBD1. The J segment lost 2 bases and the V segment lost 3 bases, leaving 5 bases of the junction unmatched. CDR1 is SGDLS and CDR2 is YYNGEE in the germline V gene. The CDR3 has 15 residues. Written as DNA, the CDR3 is TGTGCCAGCAGCGCCAATCAGGGGGCTGGAAACACCATATATTTT. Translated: CASSANQGAGNTIYF.

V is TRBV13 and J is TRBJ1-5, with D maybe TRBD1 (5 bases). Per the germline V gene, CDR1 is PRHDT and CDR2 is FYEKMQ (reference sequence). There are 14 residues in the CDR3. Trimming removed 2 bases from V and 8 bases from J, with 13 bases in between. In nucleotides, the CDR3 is TGTGCCAGCAGCTTACGGGGGGAGAATAAGCCCCAGCATTTT. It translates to CASSLRGENKPQHF.